This TCR beta chain was identified in a study of radiotherapy plus CTLA-4 blockade in lung cancer. Study findings and constraints: TCR clones of tumor origin grew in blood after radiotherapy plus ipilimumab.

This CDR3 region has 13 residues. The method was immunoSEQ multiplex PCR; TCRdb's version includes in-frame clones alone and lacks a portion of them. The table lists over 100,000 clones, roughly four fifths of them singletons. With regard to this clone: Antigen: not known.

Here the sequenced sample was peripheral blood, taken from a patient treated with radiotherapy plus ipilimumab. This receptor was obtained from a human donor with non-small cell lung cancer that progressed on radiotherapy plus ipilimumab. Some clones in this sample may be carry-over from other donors' samples. This chain connects TRBV7-5 to TRBJ2-7. TRBV7-5 is an annotated pseudogene. CDR3 sequence reads: CVRSLSGTYEQYF. The CDR3 DNA follows: TGTGTCAGAAGCTTATCCGGCACCTACGAGCAGTACTTC.